These 4 T cell receptor beta chains share one sample of origin, sequenced in a study of shared clonotypes between healthy human individuals. The assay was immunoSEQ multiplex PCR, and TCRdb's table has in-frame clones only and misses some. This sample carries roughly 640,000 clones, 97% of them seen once, and the ten largest clones take about 0.06%. Sequenced: naive CD4+ T cells sorted from blood. Noted subset: CD45RA+ positively selected. The receptors were gathered from a woman younger than 45 in good health.

The gene calls are TRBV13 and TRBJ2-3; D ambiguous. CDR3 length: 14 residues. The germline gives CDR1 PRHDT, CDR2 FYEKMQ (reference sequence). The germline V and J ends were trimmed by 3 bases and 5 bases, with 12 bases remaining between them. In nucleotides, the CDR3 is TGTGCCAGCAGCTTCACGGTAGTTGAAGATACGCAGTATTTT. Amino acid sequence: CASSFTVVEDTQYF.

This chain connects TRBV27 to TRBJ2-2; tentative D call: TRBD2 (5 bases). From germline, CDR1 is MNHEY and CDR2 SMNVEV (reference sequence). The CDR3 has 17 residues. Trimming shortened V by 0 bases and J by 4 bases, and 15 bases separated the two germline ends. As DNA, the CDR3 is TGTGCCAGCAGTTTATCTCTCGCTAGCAAGACCACCGGGGAGCTGTTTTTT. Translation: CASSLSLASKTTGELFF.

The chain couples TRBV6-6 to TRBJ1-1; TRBD1 might be the D (6 bases). CDR3 length: 14 amino acids. From germline, CDR1 is MNHNY and CDR2 SVGAGI (reference sequence). Trimming left V 5 bases short and J 2 bases short, with 12 bases between. The CDR3 loop is CASSNGQLNTEAFF. The CDR3 DNA sequence: TGTGCCAGCAGTAACGGACAGCTAAACACTGAAGCTTTCTTT.

This clone was observed a few times. V gene TRBV2 combines with J gene TRBJ1-1; D gene unclear. CDR3 size: 13 residues. Germline assignment: CDR1 SNHLY and CDR2 FYNNEI. V lost 7 bases and J lost 0, with 9 bases in between. DNA for the CDR3: TGTGCCAGCAAAGACGACTTGAACACTGAAGCTTTCTTT. This codes for CASKDDLNTEAFF.